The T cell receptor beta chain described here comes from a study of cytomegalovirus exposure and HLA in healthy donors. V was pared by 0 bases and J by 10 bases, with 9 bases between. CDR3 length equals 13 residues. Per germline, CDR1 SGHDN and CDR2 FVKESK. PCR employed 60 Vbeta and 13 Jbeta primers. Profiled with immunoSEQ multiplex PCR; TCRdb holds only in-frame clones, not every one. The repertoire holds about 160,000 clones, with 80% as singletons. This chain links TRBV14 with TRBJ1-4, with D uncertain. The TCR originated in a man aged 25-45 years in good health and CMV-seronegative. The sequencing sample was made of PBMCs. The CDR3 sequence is CASSQDIGGKLFF. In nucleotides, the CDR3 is TGTGCCAGCAGCCAAGACATCGGAGGAAAACTGTTTTTT.